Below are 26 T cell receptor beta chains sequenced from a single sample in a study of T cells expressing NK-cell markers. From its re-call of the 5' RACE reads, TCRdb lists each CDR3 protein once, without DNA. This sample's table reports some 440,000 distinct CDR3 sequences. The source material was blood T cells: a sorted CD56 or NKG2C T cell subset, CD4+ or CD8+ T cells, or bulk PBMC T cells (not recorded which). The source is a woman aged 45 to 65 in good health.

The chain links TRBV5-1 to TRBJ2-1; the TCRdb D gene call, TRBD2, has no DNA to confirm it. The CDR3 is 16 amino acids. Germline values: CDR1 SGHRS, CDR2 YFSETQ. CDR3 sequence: CASNGRLASGRDEQFF. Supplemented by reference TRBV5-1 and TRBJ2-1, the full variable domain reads KAGVTQTPRYLIKTRGQQVTLSCSPISGHRSVSWYQQTPGQGLQFLFEYFSETQRNKGNFPGRFSGRQFSNSRSEMNVSTLELGDSALYLCASNGRLASGRDEQFFGPGTRLTVL.

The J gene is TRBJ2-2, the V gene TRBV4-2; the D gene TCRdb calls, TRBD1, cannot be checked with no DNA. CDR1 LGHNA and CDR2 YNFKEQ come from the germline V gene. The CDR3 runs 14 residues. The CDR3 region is CASSPRGQTGELFF.

CDR3 protein: CASKRINRANEQFF. The rearrangement joins TRBV10-2 to TRBJ2-1. Germline values: CDR1 WSHSY, CDR2 SAAADI. This CDR3 has 14 residues.

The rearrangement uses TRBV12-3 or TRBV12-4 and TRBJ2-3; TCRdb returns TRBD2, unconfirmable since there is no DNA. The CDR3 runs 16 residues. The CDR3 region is CASSPRDLLLTDTQYF.

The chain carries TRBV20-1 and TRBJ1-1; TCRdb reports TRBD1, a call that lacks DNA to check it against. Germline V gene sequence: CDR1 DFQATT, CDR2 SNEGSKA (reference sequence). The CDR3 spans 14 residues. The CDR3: CSAPFLGDDTEAFF.

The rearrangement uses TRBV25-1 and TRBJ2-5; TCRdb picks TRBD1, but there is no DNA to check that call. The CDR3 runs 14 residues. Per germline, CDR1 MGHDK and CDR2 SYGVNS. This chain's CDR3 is CASSRYDREETQYF.

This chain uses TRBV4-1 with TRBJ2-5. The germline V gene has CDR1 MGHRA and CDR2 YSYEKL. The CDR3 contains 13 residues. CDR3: CASSQGASETQYF.

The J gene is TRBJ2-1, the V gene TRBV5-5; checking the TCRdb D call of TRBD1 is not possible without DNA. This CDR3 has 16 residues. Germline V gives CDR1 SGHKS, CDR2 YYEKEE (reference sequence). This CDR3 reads CASSQIGQGPRDEQFF.

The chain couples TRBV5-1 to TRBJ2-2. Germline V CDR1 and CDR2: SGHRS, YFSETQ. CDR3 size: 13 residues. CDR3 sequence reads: CASSLAGTGELFF.

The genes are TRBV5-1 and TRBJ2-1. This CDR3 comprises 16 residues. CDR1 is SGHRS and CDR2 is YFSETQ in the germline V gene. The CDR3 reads CASSLDPFSNRNEQFF.

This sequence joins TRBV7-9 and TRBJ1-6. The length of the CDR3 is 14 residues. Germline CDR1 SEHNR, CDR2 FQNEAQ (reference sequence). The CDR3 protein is CASSPGSLASPLHF.

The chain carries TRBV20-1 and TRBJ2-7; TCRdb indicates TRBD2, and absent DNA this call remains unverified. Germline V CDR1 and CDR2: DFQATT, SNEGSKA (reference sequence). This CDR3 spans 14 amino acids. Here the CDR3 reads CSATQRVGSYEQYF.

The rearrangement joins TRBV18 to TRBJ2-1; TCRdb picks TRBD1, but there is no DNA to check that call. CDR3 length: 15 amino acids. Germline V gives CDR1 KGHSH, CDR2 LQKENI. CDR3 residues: CASSYGPGVHNEQFF.

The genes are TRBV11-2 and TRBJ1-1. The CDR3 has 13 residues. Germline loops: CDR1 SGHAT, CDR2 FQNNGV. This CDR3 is CASSILGTAEAFF.

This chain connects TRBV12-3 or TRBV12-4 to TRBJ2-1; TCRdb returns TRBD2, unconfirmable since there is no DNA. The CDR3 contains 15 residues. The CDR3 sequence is CASSPGTSGSYDAFF.

This CDR3 is CASSLGAGGPPDTQYF. The chain has TRBV7-6 and TRBJ2-3; TCRdb proposes TRBD2, but this gene call is untestable without DNA. Germline V gene sequence: CDR1 SGHVS, CDR2 FNYEAQ. The CDR3 has 16 amino acids. The entire variable domain, with the rest obtained from reference TRBV7-6 and TRBJ2-3, is as follows: GAGVSQSPRYKVTKRGQDVALRCDPISGHVSLYWYRQALGQGPEFLTYFNYEAQQDKSGLPNDRFSAERPEGSISTLTIQRTEQRDSAMYRCASSLGAGGPPDTQYFGPGTRLTVL.

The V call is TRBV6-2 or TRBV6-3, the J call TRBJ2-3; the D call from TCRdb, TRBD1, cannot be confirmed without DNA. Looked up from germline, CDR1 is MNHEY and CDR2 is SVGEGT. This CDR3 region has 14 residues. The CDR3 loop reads CASSDTGATDTQYF.

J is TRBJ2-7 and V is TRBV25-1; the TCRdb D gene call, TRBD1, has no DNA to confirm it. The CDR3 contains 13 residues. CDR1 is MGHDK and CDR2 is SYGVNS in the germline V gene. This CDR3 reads CASARRGGNEQYF.

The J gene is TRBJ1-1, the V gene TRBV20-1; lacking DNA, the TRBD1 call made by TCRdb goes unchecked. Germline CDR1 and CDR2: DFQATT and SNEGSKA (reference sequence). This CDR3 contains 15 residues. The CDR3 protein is CSAPDAGTANTEAFF.

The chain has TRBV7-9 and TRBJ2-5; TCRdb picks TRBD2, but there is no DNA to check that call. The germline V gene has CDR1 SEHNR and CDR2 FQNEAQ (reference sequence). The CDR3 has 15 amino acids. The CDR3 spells CASSLRSGRMETQYF.

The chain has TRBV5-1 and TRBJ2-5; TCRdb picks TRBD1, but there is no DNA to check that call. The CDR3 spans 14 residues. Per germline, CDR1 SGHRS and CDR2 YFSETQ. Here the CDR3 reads CASSHTGYQETQYF.

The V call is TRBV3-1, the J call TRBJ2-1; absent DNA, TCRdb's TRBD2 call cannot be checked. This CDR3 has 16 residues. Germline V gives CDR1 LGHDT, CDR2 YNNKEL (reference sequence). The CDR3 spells CASSQIAGRIYNEQFF.

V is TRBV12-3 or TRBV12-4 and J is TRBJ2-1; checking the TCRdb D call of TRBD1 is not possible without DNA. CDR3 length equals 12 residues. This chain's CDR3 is CASSRLSDEQFF.

The CDR3: CASSVGTVDNEQFF. The rearrangement uses TRBV5-1 and TRBJ2-1; without DNA, the TCRdb call of TRBD1 cannot be checked. The length of the CDR3 is 14 residues. Looked up from germline, CDR1 is SGHRS and CDR2 is YFSETQ.

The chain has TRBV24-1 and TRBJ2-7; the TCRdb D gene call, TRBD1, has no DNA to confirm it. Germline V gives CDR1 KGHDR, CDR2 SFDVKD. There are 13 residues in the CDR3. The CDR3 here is CATSRGSSYEQYF.

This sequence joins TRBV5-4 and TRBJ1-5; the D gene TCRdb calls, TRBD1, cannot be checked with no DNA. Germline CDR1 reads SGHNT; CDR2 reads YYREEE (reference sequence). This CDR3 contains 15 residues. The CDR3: CASSHLRGGDQPQHF.